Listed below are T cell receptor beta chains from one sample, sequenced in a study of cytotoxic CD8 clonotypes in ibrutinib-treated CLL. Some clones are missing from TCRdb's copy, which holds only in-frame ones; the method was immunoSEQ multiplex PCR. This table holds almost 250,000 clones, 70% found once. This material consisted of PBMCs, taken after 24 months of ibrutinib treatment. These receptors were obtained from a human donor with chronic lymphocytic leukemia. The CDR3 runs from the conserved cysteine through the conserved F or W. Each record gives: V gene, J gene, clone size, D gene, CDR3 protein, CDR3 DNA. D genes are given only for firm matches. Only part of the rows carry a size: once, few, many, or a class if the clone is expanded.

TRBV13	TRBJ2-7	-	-	CASSSPGRSQTYEQYF	TGTGCCAGCAGCTCGCCTGGGCGGAGCCAGACTTACGAGCAGTACTTC
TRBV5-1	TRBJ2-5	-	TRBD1	CASRRQGATETQYF	TGCGCCAGCAGAAGGCAGGGGGCTACAGAGACCCAGTACTTC
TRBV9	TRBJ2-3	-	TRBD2	CASTQSGRESTDTQYF	TGTGCCAGCACCCAAAGCGGGAGGGAGAGCACAGATACGCAGTATTTT
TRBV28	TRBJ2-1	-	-	CASSSTQTASEQFF	TGTGCCAGCAGCTCCACCCAAACGGCATCCGAGCAGTTCTTC
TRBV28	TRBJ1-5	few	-	CASSLTRNQPQHF	TGTGCCAGCAGTCTTACCCGCAATCAGCCCCAGCATTTT
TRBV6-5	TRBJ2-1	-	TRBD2	CASSTGLGPYNEQFF	TGTGCCAGCAGCACGGGACTAGGGCCCTACAATGAGCAGTTCTTC
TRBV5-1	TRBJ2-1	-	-	CASSLDRPLGEQFF	TGCGCCAGCAGCTTGGACAGGCCATTGGGTGAGCAGTTCTTC
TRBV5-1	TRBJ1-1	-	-	CASSLYSANTEAFF	TGCGCCAGCAGCTTGTACAGCGCAAACACTGAAGCTTTCTTT
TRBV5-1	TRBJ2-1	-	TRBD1	CASGRDRGNEQFF	TGCGCCAGCGGGCGGGACAGGGGAAATGAGCAGTTCTTC
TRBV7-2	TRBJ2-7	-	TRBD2	CASRLAGVYEQYF	TGTGCCAGCAGACTAGCGGGAGTCTACGAGCAGTACTTC
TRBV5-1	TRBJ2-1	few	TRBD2	CASSTETSGRIYNEQFF	TGCGCCAGCAGCACAGAGACTAGCGGGAGGATCTACAATGAGCAGTTCTTC
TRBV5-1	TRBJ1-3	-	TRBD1	CASSIQGAGSGNTIYF	TGCGCCAGCAGCATACAGGGGGCTGGCTCTGGAAACACCATATATTTT
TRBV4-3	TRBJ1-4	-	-	CASSQGRGTNEKLFF	TGCGCCAGCAGCCAAGGAAGGGGGACTAATGAAAAACTGTTTTTT
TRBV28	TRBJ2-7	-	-	CASKDSRSSYEQYF	TGTGCCAGCAAAGACAGTAGGAGCTCCTACGAGCAGTACTTC
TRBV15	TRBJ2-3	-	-	CATSRDRGDTQYF	TGTGCCACCAGCAGAGATCGAGGTGATACGCAGTATTTT
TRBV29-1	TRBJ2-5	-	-	CSVTGSVETQYF	TGCAGCGTCACAGGGAGTGTGGAGACCCAGTACTTC
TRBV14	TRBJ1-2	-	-	CASSQDSQLGGYTF	TGTGCCAGCAGCCAAGATAGCCAGTTGGGCGGCTACACCTTC
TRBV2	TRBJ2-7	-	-	CASSELYEQYF	TGTGCCAGCAGTGAGCTCTACGAGCAGTACTTC
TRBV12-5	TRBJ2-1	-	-	CASGLGLLHNEQFF	TGTGCTAGTGGTTTGGGACTTCTTCACAATGAGCAGTTCTTC
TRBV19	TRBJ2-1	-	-	CASSMRGGTYNEQFF	TGTGCCAGTAGTATGAGAGGGGGTACCTACAATGAGCAGTTCTTC
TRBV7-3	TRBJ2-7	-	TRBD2	CASSPGGYEQYF	TGTGCCAGCAGCCCCGGGGGGTACGAGCAGTACTTC
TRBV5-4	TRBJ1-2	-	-	CASSRRQSPNGYTF	TGTGCCAGCAGCAGAAGACAGTCGCCCAATGGCTACACCTTC
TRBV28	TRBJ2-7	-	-	CATYRTDTYEQYF	TGTGCCACCTACCGGACAGACACCTACGAGCAGTACTTC
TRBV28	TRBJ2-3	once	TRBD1	CASSPGTGSTDTQYF	TGTGCCAGCAGCCCGGGGACAGGTAGCACAGATACGCAGTATTTT
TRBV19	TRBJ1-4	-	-	CASTLLATNEKLFF	TGTGCCAGTACACTCTTGGCAACTAATGAAAAACTGTTTTTT
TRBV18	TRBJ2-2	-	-	CASSSTPGELFF	TGTGCCAGCTCAAGCACACCCGGGGAGCTGTTTTTT
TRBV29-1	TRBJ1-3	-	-	CSVEETQKKYF	TGCAGCGTTGAAGAGACGCAGAAGAAATATTTT
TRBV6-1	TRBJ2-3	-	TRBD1	CASREPGQEDSTDTQYF	TGTGCCAGCAGGGAACCGGGACAGGAGGATAGCACAGATACGCAGTATTTT
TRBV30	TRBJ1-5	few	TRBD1	CAWKIGTGGNQPQHF	TGTGCCTGGAAAATCGGGACAGGGGGCAATCAGCCCCAGCATTTT
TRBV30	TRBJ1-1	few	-	CAWSSGPSNTEAFF	TGTGCCTGGAGCTCGGGCCCTTCCAACACTGAAGCTTTCTTT
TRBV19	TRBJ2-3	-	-	CASSIVSGVTDTQYF	TGTGCCAGTAGTATTGTTTCAGGGGTGACAGATACGCAGTATTTT
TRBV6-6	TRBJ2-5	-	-	CASSYFVGETQYF	TGTGCCAGCAGTTACTTCGTAGGGGAGACCCAGTACTTC
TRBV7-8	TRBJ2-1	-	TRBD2	CASSPTSGRAPEQFF	TGTGCCAGCAGCCCTACTAGCGGGAGGGCCCCTGAGCAGTTCTTC
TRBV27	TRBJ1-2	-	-	CASSPQWKSGYTF	TGTGCCAGCAGCCCTCAATGGAAATCCGGCTACACCTTC
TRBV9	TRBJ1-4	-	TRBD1	CASSDGTAINEKLFF	TGTGCCAGCAGCGATGGGACAGCTATTAATGAAAAACTGTTTTTT
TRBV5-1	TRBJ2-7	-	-	CASSFNRAAYEQYF	TGCGCCAGCAGCTTCAACAGGGCGGCCTACGAGCAGTACTTC
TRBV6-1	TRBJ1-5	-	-	CASSEQGFQDNQPQHF	TGTGCCAGCAGTGAGCAGGGGTTCCAGGACAATCAGCCCCAGCATTTT